This paragraph reports one TCR beta chain. The antigen it recognizes is unknown. The junction does not match germline at one end; this may be a read error. The immunoSEQ Assay, a bias-controlled multiplex PCR, was used to amplify TCRbeta CDR3 regions from genomic DNA. In the source study's methods: The number of nucleated cells in each sample was estimated from the amplification of reference gene primers within the assay. Sequence reads were collapsed and filtered to measure the absolute abundance of every unique TCRbeta CDR3 rearrangement. Productive Simpson clonality was computed per sample as the square root of Simpson's diversity index over productive rearrangements. TCRdb holds this immuneACCESS table with in-frame rearrangements only. Some clones are missing; in checked studies, unresolved V genes explain under half, and the rest has no known cause. D and trimming come from the DNA, and the V and J calls and clone size come from that table. The sample table contains 250,000 to 350,000 clones; only one count was recorded for about 89% of them. The ten largest clones capture around 7.8% of the sample.

A second Seattle source provided samples from volunteer blood donors who had recovered from COVID-19. Whole blood was collected in K2EDTA tubes by collaborating institutions according to the institutions' own protocols. For TCRbeta analysis, collaborator samples were shipped as frozen whole blood, as isolated PBMCs, or as DNA extracted from either sample type. The data are from a study of blood T cell repertoires in COVID-19 (TCRdb year 2020). For context, the study as a whole: Samples from collaborators originated in the United States, Italy and Spain and spanned both the acute and convalescent phases of COVID-19. The repertoires were released in a freely available public database intended as a resource for research on the immune response to SARS-CoV-2. Where available, HLA class I and class II types were taken from metadata supplied by the sample provider and were not determined by assay-based typing. The material from the prospective study consisted of cDNA or gDNA derived from T cells, B-cell-depleted T cells, or PBMCs. A de-identified subject ID, COVID-19 status, age in years and sex were almost always included in the sample metadata. Deeply sampled blood TCRbeta repertoires from subjects exposed to, actively infected with, or recovered from COVID-19 were included in the dataset. The samples were drawn from the first 160 participants of the ongoing ImmuneRACE study and from some 1,300 subjects provided by 6 global collaborators. What the study reported, not specific to this receptor: The amount of clinical and demographic metadata varied by source and participant and was provided uncurated.

Looking up the germline V gene yields CDR1 MGHRA and CDR2 YSYEKL. The CDR3 measures 15 amino acids from cysteine to phenylalanine. Just the 45-base CDR3 DNA is kept, in frame starting at base 1. Sequencing was done on a sample of peripheral blood. This TCR derives from a woman between 45 and 65 years old who had recovered from COVID-19. The chain employs TRBV4-1 and TRBJ1-4; the D gene is perhaps TRBD1, from 6 matching bases. The sequenced DNA: TGCGCCAGCAGCCGACCGACAGGTGGAATGAAAAACTTGATTTTT. It encodes CASSRPTGGMKNLIF.